Listed below are T cell receptor beta chains from one sample, sequenced in a study. TCRdb processed the 5' RACE reads anew with MiXCR; each CDR3 protein has one entry. The sample yields tens of thousands of distinct CDR3 sequences, 20% to 25% seen once. The specimen sequenced was Tregs sorted from a lymph node. These receptor sequences come from a female donor with breast cancer. Both conserved end residues are part of each CDR3. A D gene is named only where the DNA matches it firmly. Rows give clone size only sometimes, using once, few, many, or a class for an expanded clone.

j_call | d_call | clone_size | v_call | cdr3_aa | cdr3_nt
TRBJ2-1 | TRBD2 | few | TRBV9 | CASSVGGREGEQFF | TGTGCCAGCAGCGTAGGTGGTAGGGAGGGTGAGCAGTTCTTC
TRBJ1-1 | - | many | TRBV27 | CASSLGGHTEAFF | TGTGCCAGCAGTTTAGGGGGGCACACTGAAGCTTTCTTT
TRBJ2-1 | - | once | TRBV4-1 | CASGQLSREPYNEQFF | TGCGCCAGCGGCCAATTGTCTCGGGAGCCTTACAATGAGCAGTTCTTC
TRBJ2-6 | - | - | TRBV25-1 | CASSERTGSSGANVLTF | TGTGCCAGCAGTGAACGAACAGGGAGCTCTGGGGCCAACGTCCTGACTTTC
TRBJ2-2 | - | few | TRBV20-1 | CSASYSSGELFF | TGCAGTGCTAGTTACTCTTCCGGGGAGCTGTTTTTT
TRBJ2-5 | - | few | TRBV7-9 | CASSQPVQETQYF | TGTGCCAGCTCCCAACCGGTCCAAGAGACCCAGTACTTC
TRBJ2-7 | - | many | TRBV6-5 | CASSFGVGGEQYF | TGTGCCAGCAGTTTCGGGGTGGGGGGCGAGCAGTACTTC
TRBJ2-1 | TRBD2 | few | TRBV20-1 | CSAPSGSYNEQFF | TGCAGTGCGCCTAGCGGTTCCTACAATGAGCAGTTCTTC
TRBJ2-4 | - | many | TRBV20-1 | CSAGRIAFNIQYF | TGCAGTGCTGGACGAATTGCGTTTAACATTCAGTACTTC
TRBJ2-1 | TRBD2 | once | TRBV9 | CASSPQWGGDNEQFF | TGTGCCAGCAGCCCCCAATGGGGGGGTGACAATGAGCAGTTCTTC
TRBJ2-3 | - | many | TRBV20-1 | CSAPMSAGADTQYF | TGCAGTGCCCCTATGTCGGCCGGGGCAGATACGCAGTATTTT
TRBJ2-3 | - | many | TRBV4-2 | CASSQERIGAGATDTQYF | TGTGCCAGCAGCCAAGAGAGAATAGGGGCGGGTGCAACAGATACGCAGTATTTT
TRBJ2-1 | TRBD2 | many | TRBV27 | CASSFSTSGYNEQFF | TGTGCCAGCAGTTTTTCCACTAGCGGCTACAATGAGCAGTTCTTC
TRBJ1-5 | - | many | TRBV20-1 | CSASRVLPNQPQHF | TGCAGTGCCTCTAGAGTACTGCCCAATCAGCCCCAGCATTTT
TRBJ1-2 | - | few | TRBV12-3/TRBV12-4 | CASNVGEVDYGYTF | TGTGCCAGCAACGTGGGTGAGGTAGACTATGGCTACACCTTC
TRBJ1-6 | - | - | TRBV4-1 | CASSHAWVAKGDSPLHF | TGCGCCAGCAGCCACGCTTGGGTGGCCAAGGGAGATTCACCCCTCCACTTT
TRBJ2-5 | - | - | TRBV12-3/TRBV12-4 | CARRGGARGSQETQYF | TGTGCCCGTAGAGGGGGGGCGCGAGGTAGTCAGGAGACCCAGTACTTC
TRBJ1-2 | - | few | TRBV2 | CASTKDAVLYGYTF | TGTGCCAGCACCAAAGACGCGGTACTCTATGGCTACACCTTC
TRBJ2-3 | TRBD2 | few | TRBV7-9 | CASSSIVGGLAARNTQYF | TGTGCCAGCAGCTCGATAGTCGGAGGACTAGCGGCACGTAATACGCAGTATTTT
TRBJ2-1 | TRBD2 | few | TRBV27 | CASSFGLAGVNEQFF | TGTGCCAGCAGTTTCGGGCTAGCGGGAGTCAATGAGCAGTTCTTC
TRBJ2-1 | TRBD2 | few | TRBV4-2 | CASSQEQGPSGITFSYNEQFF | TGTGCCAGCAGCCAAGAACAGGGCCCTAGCGGGATAACTTTTTCCTACAATGAGCAGTTCTTC
TRBJ2-5 | - | many | TRBV27 | CASSSAGDETQYF | TGTGCCAGCAGCTCGGCCGGGGACGAGACCCAGTACTTC
TRBJ2-1 | - | few | TRBV4-1 | CASNQSPGYNEQFF | TGCGCCAGCAACCAATCACCGGGGTACAATGAGCAGTTCTTC
TRBJ1-1 | TRBD1 | many | TRBV12-3/TRBV12-4 | CASSPDRENTEAFF | TGTGCCAGCAGCCCGGACAGGGAGAACACTGAAGCTTTCTTT
TRBJ2-7 | - | - | TRBV4-1 | CASSARAKGSYEQYF | TGCGCCAGCAGCGCCCGGGCCAAGGGTTCCTACGAGCAGTACTTC
TRBJ1-2 | - | - | TRBV7-6 | CASSSERELTF | TGTGCCAGCAGCTCCGAACGAGAACTAACCTTC
TRBJ2-3 | - | few | TRBV7-3 | CASSEGYSSTDTQYF | TGTGCCAGCAGCGAAGGCTATTCAAGCACAGATACGCAGTATTTT
TRBJ1-5 | TRBD1 | - | TRBV13 | CASSLSGQGAPQPQHF | TGTGCCAGCAGCTTATCGGGCCAGGGGGCCCCTCAGCCCCAGCATTTT
TRBJ2-3 | TRBD2 | many | TRBV20-1 | CRMGGRADTQYF | TGCAGGATGGGAGGGAGGGCAGATACGCAGTATTTT
TRBJ2-1 | TRBD2 | - | TRBV12-3/TRBV12-4 | CASSPLGLAGEYEQFF | TGTGCCAGCAGTCCCCTGGGACTAGCGGGAGAATATGAGCAGTTCTTC
TRBJ2-2 | - | - | TRBV13 | CASSQAYQGSTGELFF | TGTGCCAGCAGCCAGGCGTACCAGGGGAGCACCGGGGAGCTGTTTTTT
TRBJ2-4 | TRBD1 | - | TRBV11-2 | CASSLVGDRALAKNIQYF | TGTGCCAGCAGCTTAGTGGGGGACAGAGCGTTAGCCAAAAACATTCAGTACTTC
TRBJ1-6 | TRBD1 | - | TRBV7-2 | CASSSTGMTPLHF | TGTGCCAGCAGTTCGACAGGGATGACACCCCTCCACTTT
TRBJ2-1 | - | - | TRBV20-1 | CSARALGRPSANEQFF | TGCAGTGCTAGAGCCCTGGGGAGGCCAAGCGCCAATGAGCAGTTCTTC
TRBJ2-7 | TRBD1 | once | TRBV29-1 | CSVSRGQGFYEQYF | TGCAGCGTTAGTCGGGGACAGGGTTTCTACGAGCAGTACTTC
TRBJ2-7 | TRBD2 | - | TRBV28 | CASSSLGGRYEQYF | TGTGCCAGCAGTTCCTTGGGAGGGCGCTACGAGCAGTACTTC